This T cell receptor (beta chain) was identified in a study of T cell clonality in common variable immunodeficiency. Germline CDR1 reads LNHDA; CDR2 reads SQIVND (reference sequence). V lost 5 bases to trimming and J lost 2 bases, with 18 bases between them. The CDR3 is 16 residues long. The assay was immunoSEQ multiplex PCR, and TCRdb's table has in-frame clones only and misses some. This sample has approximately 44,000 clones, each found more than once. Broader study findings: Fewer TCRbeta clones were shared among CVID subjects than controls. Reportedly, TCR beta sequences from common variable immunodeficiency showed fewer deletions and N-nucleotide insertions. Patient heterogeneity in the CVID cohort limited correlations between repertoire features and clinical complications.

This clone has more than one count but fewer than ten. The antigen is unknown. The missing CDR3 end, 3 residues past where the read stops, is filled in from the germline J gene. The V call is TRBV19, the J call TRBJ2-5; TRBD2 might be the D (7 bases). Material for sequencing was peripheral blood mononuclear cells. This clonotype was obtained from a person aged 18 to 70 in good health. The CDR3 protein is CASSANGGPGQETQYF. The covered CDR3 bases are TGTGCCAGTAGTGCAAACGGGGGGCCAGGACAAGAGACC.